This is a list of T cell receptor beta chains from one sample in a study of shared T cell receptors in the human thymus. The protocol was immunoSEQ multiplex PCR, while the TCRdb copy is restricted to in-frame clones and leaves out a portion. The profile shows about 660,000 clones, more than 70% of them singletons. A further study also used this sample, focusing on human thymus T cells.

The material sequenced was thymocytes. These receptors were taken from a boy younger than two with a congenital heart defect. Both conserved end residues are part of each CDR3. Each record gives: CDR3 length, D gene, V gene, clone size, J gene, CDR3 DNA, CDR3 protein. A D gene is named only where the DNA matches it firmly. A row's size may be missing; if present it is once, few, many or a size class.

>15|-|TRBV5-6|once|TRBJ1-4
TGTGCCAGCAGCTGGTGGGCCAGGCAGGCTGAAAAACTGTTTTTT
CASSWWARQAEKLFF
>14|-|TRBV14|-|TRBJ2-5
TGTGCCAGCAGCCTACAGCGGACTCAAGAGACCCAGTACTTC
CASSLQRTQETQYF
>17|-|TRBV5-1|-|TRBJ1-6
TGCGCCAGCAGCTTGGAGGGCCCTAAGCGGTCTAATTCACCCCTCCACTTT
CASSLEGPKRSNSPLHF
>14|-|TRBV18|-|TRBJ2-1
TGTGCCAGCTCACTGAAGCCAAACTACAATGAGCAGTTCTTC
CASSLKPNYNEQFF
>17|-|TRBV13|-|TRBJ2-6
TGTGCCAGCAGCTCCGGGACTGTCCCCTCTGGGGCCAACGTCCTGACTTTC
CASSSGTVPSGANVLTF
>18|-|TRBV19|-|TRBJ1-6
TGTGCCAGTAGTATTAAGTCTTACAGGAGCTCCTATAATTCCCCCCTCCACTTT
CASSIKSYRSSYNSPLHF
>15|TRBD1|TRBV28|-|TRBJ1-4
TGTGCCAGCAGTCTATACAGGGGAGAAGATGAAAAACTGTTTTTT
CASSLYRGEDEKLFF
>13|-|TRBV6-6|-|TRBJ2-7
TGTGCCAGCAGTTACTCGCGGTCCTACGAGCAGTACTTC
CASSYSRSYEQYF
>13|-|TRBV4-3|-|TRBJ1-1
TGCGCCAGCAGCCAAGAGAGGGAGACTGAAGCTTTCTTT
CASSQERETEAFF
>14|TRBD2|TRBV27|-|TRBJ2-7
TGTGCCAGCAGTGCCGGGACTAGCATCTACGAGCAGTACTTC
CASSAGTSIYEQYF
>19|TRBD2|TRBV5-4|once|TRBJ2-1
TGTGCCAGCAGCCCCGCGACAACCTTAAGCGGGACCTCCTACAATGAGCAGTTCTTC
CASSPATTLSGTSYNEQFF